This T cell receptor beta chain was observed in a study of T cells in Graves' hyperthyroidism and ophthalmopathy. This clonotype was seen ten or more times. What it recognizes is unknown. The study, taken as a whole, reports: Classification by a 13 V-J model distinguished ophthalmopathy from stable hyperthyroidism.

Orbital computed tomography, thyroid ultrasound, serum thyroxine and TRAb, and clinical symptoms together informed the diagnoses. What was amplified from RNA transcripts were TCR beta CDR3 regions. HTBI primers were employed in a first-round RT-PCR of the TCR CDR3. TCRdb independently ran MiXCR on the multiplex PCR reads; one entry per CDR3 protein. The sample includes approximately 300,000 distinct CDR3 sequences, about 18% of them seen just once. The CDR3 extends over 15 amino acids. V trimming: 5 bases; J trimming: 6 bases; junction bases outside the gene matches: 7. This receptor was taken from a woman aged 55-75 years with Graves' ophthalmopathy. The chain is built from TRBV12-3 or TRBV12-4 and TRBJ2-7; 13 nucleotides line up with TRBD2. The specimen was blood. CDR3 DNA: TGTGCCAGCAGTCGACCGGGACTAGCGGGAAGCGAGCAGTACTTC. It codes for CASSRPGLAGSEQYF.